This T cell receptor beta chain is from a study of cytomegalovirus exposure and HLA in healthy donors. V dropped 6 bases and J dropped 6; count of bases not matched to a gene: 11. Germline CDR1 and CDR2: LNHDA and SQIVND (reference sequence). The CDR3 spans 16 residues. PCR involved 60 Vbeta and 13 Jbeta primers. Only in-frame clones appear in the TCRdb table, and some are missing; sequencing was by immunoSEQ multiplex PCR. The table lists over 50,000 clones, about four fifths of them singletons. Sequenced sample: PBMCs. The sequence was collected from a man aged 35 to 55 in good health and CMV-seronegative. The genes are TRBV19 and TRBJ2-2; 9 nucleotides align to TRBD1. The CDR3 DNA reads TGTGCCAGTAGCCGGACAGGGGCGTTAGAATCCGGGGAGCTGTTTTTT. Protein: CASSRTGALESGELFF.